The clone carrying this T cell receptor beta chain appeared a single time. This record comes from a study of blood T cell repertoires in COVID-19. Looking at the study overall: The origin of the acute and convalescent COVID-19 samples was the United States, Italy and Spain. T cells, B-cell-depleted T cells, or PBMCs provided the cDNA or gDNA that served as material.

Donors were grouped by their self-reported clinical history. Unmatched junction bases numbered 7, after V lost 5 bases and J lost 2 bases. CDR1 and CDR2 from the germline V gene are SGHTA and FQGNSA. This CDR3 has 15 amino acids. Study processing details: Reference gene primer amplification gave nucleated cell count estimates. Sequenced by immunoSEQ multiplex PCR; TCRdb stores in-frame clones only, minus some. V, J and clone size reflect that table, while D and trimming were determined from the DNA. The data show around 310,000 clones, 85% to 90% seen once. The receptor's source is a woman aged 25 to 39 who had recovered from COVID-19. The genes are TRBV7-2 and TRBJ1-1; 8 nucleotides align to TRBD1. Sequenced: PBMCs or T cells enriched from blood (not recorded which). As DNA, the CDR3 is TGTGCCAGCAGCATCTCCGGACAGGGAAACACTGAAGCTTTCTTT. Amino acids: CASSISGQGNTEAFF.